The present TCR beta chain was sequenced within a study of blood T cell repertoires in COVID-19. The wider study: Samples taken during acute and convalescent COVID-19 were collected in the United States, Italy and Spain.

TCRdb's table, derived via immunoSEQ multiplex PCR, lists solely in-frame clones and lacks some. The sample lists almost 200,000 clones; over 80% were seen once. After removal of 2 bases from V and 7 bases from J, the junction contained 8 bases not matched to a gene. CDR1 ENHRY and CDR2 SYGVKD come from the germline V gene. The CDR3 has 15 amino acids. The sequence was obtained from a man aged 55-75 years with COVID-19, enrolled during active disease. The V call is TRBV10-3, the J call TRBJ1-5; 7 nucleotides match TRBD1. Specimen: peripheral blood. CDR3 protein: CAISEPGDSLQPQHF. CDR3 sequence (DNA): TGTGCCATCAGTGAGCCGGGGGACAGTCTGCAGCCCCAGCATTTT.